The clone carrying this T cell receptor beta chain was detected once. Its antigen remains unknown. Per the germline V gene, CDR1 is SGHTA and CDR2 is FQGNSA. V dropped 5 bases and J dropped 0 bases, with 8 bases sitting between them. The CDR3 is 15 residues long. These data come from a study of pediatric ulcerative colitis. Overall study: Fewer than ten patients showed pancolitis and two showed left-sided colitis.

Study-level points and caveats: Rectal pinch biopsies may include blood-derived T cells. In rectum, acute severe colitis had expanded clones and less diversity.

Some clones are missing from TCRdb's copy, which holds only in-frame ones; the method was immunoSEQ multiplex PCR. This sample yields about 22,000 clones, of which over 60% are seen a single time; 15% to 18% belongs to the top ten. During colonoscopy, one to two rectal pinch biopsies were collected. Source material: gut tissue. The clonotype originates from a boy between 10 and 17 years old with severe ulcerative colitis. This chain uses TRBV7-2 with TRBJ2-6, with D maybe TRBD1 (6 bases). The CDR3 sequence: CASSPQGSGANVLTF. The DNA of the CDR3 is TGTGCCAGCAGCCCACAGGGCTCTGGGGCCAACGTCCTGACTTTC.